Below are 13 T cell receptor beta chains sequenced from a single sample in a study of T cells in Graves' hyperthyroidism and ophthalmopathy. There were TCR beta CDR3 regions amplified from RNA transcripts. The study used the HTBI primer set for a first-round RT-PCR of the TCR CDR3. TCRdb fed the multiplex PCR reads into MiXCR, producing one record per CDR3 protein. Here the sample spans over 250,000 distinct CDR3 sequences, 25% to 30% being singletons. The sample comprised blood. The receptors here all came from a man between 40 and 49 years old with Graves' hyperthyroidism that later progressed to Graves' ophthalmopathy.

The V call is TRBV28, the J call TRBJ1-1; D unclear. CDR1 MDHEN and CDR2 SYDVKM come from the germline V gene. Trimming removed 3 bases at V and 1 base at J, with 15 bases between. The CDR3 is made up of 16 amino acids. The CDR3: CASSFFRGSTNTEAFF. CDR3 in DNA: TGTGCCAGCAGTTTTTTTCGTGGTTCTACGAACACTGAAGCTTTCTTT.

This chain connects TRBV12-3 or TRBV12-4 to TRBJ1-6; weak D call: TRBD1 (6 bases). The CDR3 runs 15 residues. The V end lost 4 bases, the J end lost 3 bases, and 10 bases lay between the germline ends. CDR3: CASSWGADYNSPLHF. CDR3 sequence (DNA): TGTGCCAGCAGTTGGGGGGCGGACTATAATTCACCCCTCCACTTT.

The chain couples TRBV6-5 to TRBJ1-1, with a tentative D call TRBD1 (6 bases). The germline gives CDR1 MNHEY, CDR2 SVGAGI. V was shortened by 4 bases and J by 1 base, with 13 bases between the two germline ends. The CDR3 consists of 15 residues. The CDR3 nucleotides are TGTGCCAGCAGTTCGGTCGGACAGTCGAACACTGAAGCTTTCTTT. Translation gives CASSSVGQSNTEAFF.

This clonotype appeared many times. This rearrangement joins TRBV11-1 to TRBJ2-5; D possibly corresponds to TRBD2 (6 bases). CDR3 length: 14 amino acids. Germline CDR1 and CDR2: SGHAT and FQDESV (reference sequence). The V gene lost 5 bases and the J gene lost 4 bases, with 14 bases spanning the gap. CDR3 sequence: CASSGGGGGETQYF. The CDR3, as DNA: TGTGCCAGCAGCGGTGGTGGGGGAGGAGAGACCCAGTACTTC.

The rearrangement joins TRBV27 to TRBJ1-6; D unresolved. Germline-derived CDR1 and CDR2 are MNHEY and SMNVEV (reference sequence). V shed 2 bases and J shed 5 bases, with 13 bases lying between them. The CDR3 length is 16 residues. The CDR3 sequence is CASSLTARGDNSPLHF. The CDR3 nucleotides are TGTGCCAGCAGTTTAACCGCGCGCGGGGATAATTCACCCCTCCACTTT.

This clonotype was detected ten times or more. This chain joins TRBV29-1 and TRBJ2-2; D is unresolved. The CDR3 has 15 residues. Germline V gene lookup returns CDR1 SQVTM and CDR2 ANQGSEA. The V and J ends lost 0 bases and 6 bases respectively, with 14 bases between them. The CDR3 loop reads CSVEERSGYSGELFF. DNA for the CDR3: TGCAGCGTTGAAGAGAGGTCCGGGTACTCCGGGGAGCTGTTTTTT.

V gene TRBV6-1 combines with J gene TRBJ1-1; D uncertain. This CDR3 comprises 15 residues. CDR1 is MNHNS and CDR2 is SASEGT in the germline V gene. Trimming cost V 2 bases and J 1 base, with 11 bases left between them. DNA for the CDR3: TGTGCCAGCAGTGAAAATTCGCTAAGGAACACTGAAGCTTTCTTT. It encodes CASSENSLRNTEAFF.

Concerning this clonotype: A junction boundary mismatches the germline segment, possibly from a read error. V gene TRBV19 combines with J gene TRBJ1-5; D is unclear. Per germline, CDR1 LNHDA and CDR2 SQIVND (reference sequence). This CDR3 contains 14 residues. CDR3 bases: TGTGCCAGTGGTATTGGAGGCACCGGGCAGCCCCAGCATTTT. Translating it yields CASGIGGTGQPQHF.

This clonotype was seen once. This chain links TRBV2 with TRBJ2-6; the D call may be TRBD1 or TRBD2 (5 bases each). The germline gives CDR1 SNHLY, CDR2 FYNNEI. The CDR3 covers 16 residues. The V and J ends lost 5 bases and 13 bases respectively, with 24 bases between them. Here the CDR3 reads CASSSDRRGPVEVLTF. DNA for the CDR3: TGTGCCAGCAGTTCCGACCGTAGGGGACCCGTCGAGGTCCTGACTTTC.

This clonotype occurred many times. The chain recombines TRBV27 with TRBJ1-1; D is unclear. Trimming removed 3 bases from V and 4 bases from J, with 12 bases in between. The germline V gene encodes CDR1 MNHEY and CDR2 SMNVEV (reference sequence). The CDR3 covers 14 residues. The CDR3: CASSLIPTSTEAFF. The CDR3 coding sequence is TGTGCCAGCAGTTTGATACCGACGAGCACTGAAGCTTTCTTT.

This clonotype occurred many times. The chain joins TRBV7-8 to TRBJ2-7; a possible D gene is TRBD1 (7 bases). The CDR3 is made up of 16 amino acids. Per the germline V gene, CDR1 is SGHVS and CDR2 is FQNEAQ. V was trimmed by 5 bases and J by 3 bases, leaving 20 bases between them. CDR3 amino acids: CASSPTQGGADYEQYF. DNA for the CDR3: TGTGCCAGCAGCCCTACCCAGGGGGGCGCTGACTACGAGCAGTACTTC.

This clonotype was detected ten times or more. The V gene is TRBV7-2, the J gene TRBJ2-7, with D possibly being TRBD1 (6 bases). CDR3 length equals 15 residues. CDR1 SGHTA and CDR2 FQGNSA come from the germline V gene. Trimming cost V 5 bases and J 2 bases, with 16 bases left between them. The CDR3 coding sequence is TGTGCCAGCAGCCCACAGGGCAACCTCCCCTACGAGCAGTACTTC. Translating gives CASSPQGNLPYEQYF.

This clonotype was counted at least ten times. This chain uses TRBV29-1 with TRBJ2-2; D is unresolved. Germline V gene sequence: CDR1 SQVTM, CDR2 ANQGSEA. With 5 bases removed from V and 0 bases from J, the gap between germline ends came to 7 bases. This CDR3 has 13 amino acids. The CDR3 loop is CSVSQTNTGELFF. CDR3 DNA: TGCAGCGTTAGTCAGACGAACACCGGGGAGCTGTTTTTT.